A selection of T cell receptor beta chains follows, all from one sample in a study of cytomegalovirus exposure and HLA in healthy donors. Sequenced by immunoSEQ multiplex PCR; TCRdb stores in-frame clones only, minus some. Of around 140,000 clones listed, roughly 86% are singletons. Sequencing used PBMCs. The receptors shown here come from a man between 18 and 35 years old in good health and CMV-seropositive. CDR3s include the opening cysteine and the closing phenylalanine or tryptophan. A D gene is named only where the DNA matches it firmly. Clone size is stated in some rows and not others, as once, few, many or a class when expanded.

D gene | clone size | J gene | V gene | CDR3 DNA | CDR3 protein
- | - | TRBJ2-7 | TRBV4-1 | TGCGCCAGCAGCCAAGACGGGGGCGAGCAGTACTTC | CASSQDGGEQYF
TRBD2 | - | TRBJ2-7 | TRBV6-6 | TGTGCCAGCAGTCCCCGGACTAGCGGGTCCTACGAGCAGTACTTC | CASSPRTSGSYEQYF
TRBD1 | - | TRBJ1-2 | TRBV28 | TGTGCCAGCAGTGGAGAGACAGGGGTGGGCGGCTACACCTTC | CASSGETGVGGYTF
- | - | TRBJ2-5 | TRBV2 | TGTGCCAGCAGGGCCGGGACTCCCGAAGAGACCCAGTACTTC | CASRAGTPEETQYF
TRBD2 | once | TRBJ2-2 | TRBV5-1 | TGCGCCAGCAGCGTGACTAGCGGAGGGGGAACCGCGAACACCGGGGAGCTGTTTTTT | CASSVTSGGGTANTGELFF
- | - | TRBJ2-5 | TRBV9 | TGTGCCAGCAGCCCAGATCCAGGTCTACAAGAGACCCAGTACTTC | CASSPDPGLQETQYF
TRBD1 | - | TRBJ1-1 | TRBV5-6 | TGTGCCAGCAGCTGGACATCGACCTTGGCAGGGGGCAACACTGAAGCTTTCTTT | CASSWTSTLAGGNTEAFF
- | - | TRBJ1-1 | TRBV2 | TGCCCTCGCAGGGAGAACACTGAAGCTTTCTTT | CPRRENTEAFF
TRBD1 | - | TRBJ2-1 | TRBV27 | TGTGCCAGCAGTTCCACCACCTCCGCGAGACAGGGGTTTTTCGGTGAGCAGTTCTTC | CASSSTTSARQGFFGEQFF
- | - | TRBJ2-7 | TRBV2 | TGTGCCAGCCCCATACAGGGGAGGATCCACGAGCAGTACTTC | CASPIQGRIHEQYF
TRBD2 | - | TRBJ2-1 | TRBV5-1 | TGCGCCAGCAGCTCGACTAGCGGGAGCTACAATGAGCAGTTCTTC | CASSSTSGSYNEQFF
TRBD1 | - | TRBJ1-4 | TRBV28 | TGTGCCAGCAGTTTAAGACAGGGCGGGGAAAAACTGTTTTTT | CASSLRQGGEKLFF
- | few | TRBJ1-2 | TRBV19 | TGTGCCAGTAGTCCCAGGAACTATGGCTACACCTTC | CASSPRNYGYTF
- | - | TRBJ1-3 | TRBV28 | TGTGCCAGCAGTTTAACAGGCCGCTCTGGAAACACCATATATTTT | CASSLTGRSGNTIYF
TRBD1 | - | TRBJ2-4 | TRBV6-6 | TGTGCCAGCAGTCATACCGGGACAGTTAAAAACATTCAGTACTTC | CASSHTGTVKNIQYF
TRBD1 | - | TRBJ2-5 | TRBV27 | TGTGCCAGCAGTTTTCATCGACAGGGGTCGGAGACCCAGTACTTC | CASSFHRQGSETQYF
TRBD2 | - | TRBJ2-7 | TRBV5-1 | TGCGCCAGCAGCTGGACTAGCGGGAGCTACGAGCAGTACTTC | CASSWTSGSYEQYF
- | - | TRBJ1-3 | TRBV2 | TGTGCCAGCAGTGATAATGGGCCTCGGTCGGGAAACACCATATATTTT | CASSDNGPRSGNTIYF
TRBD1 | - | TRBJ2-7 | TRBV7-2 | TGTGCCAGCAGCCGACAGGGCGGAAGCTACGAGCAGTACTTC | CASSRQGGSYEQYF
- | - | TRBJ2-7 | TRBV5-1 | TGCGCCAGCACGGGGGTAGCGAACGAGCAGTACTTC | CASTGVANEQYF
- | - | TRBJ2-7 | TRBV5-6 | TGTGCCAGCAGCGCTGAACAGGGAACCTACGAGCAGTACTTC | CASSAEQGTYEQYF
- | once | TRBJ2-7 | TRBV29-1 | TGCAGCGTTGTAACGGTACAGGCAGGCTACGAGCAGTACTTC | CSVVTVQAGYEQYF